Described below is a single T cell receptor beta chain sequence and its context. There are 13 residues in the CDR3. Per the germline V gene, CDR1 is SGHVS and CDR2 is FNYEAQ. V dropped 3 bases and J dropped 3 bases, with 6 bases sitting between them. This entry is derived from a study of blood T cells in healthy people across ages. A second PCR, run for 7 to 11 cycles, used a sample-barcoded 5' primer plus a J-beta primer mix. One entry per CDR3 protein results from TCRdb running MiXCR on the 5' RACE reads. The sample shows 800,000 or so distinct CDR3 sequences, roughly 25% of them seen only once. These data are also associated with another study on T cells of mothers and their children. That work adds: Each mother gave over 8.5 million TCR beta CDR3 reads; each child, a few million.

The sample comprised blood. This chain joins TRBV7-6 and TRBJ2-1, with no clear D. The sequence was collected from a boy between 10 and 17 years old in good health. The CDR3 is CASSFAGYNEQFF. CDR3 nucleotides: TGTGCCAGCAGCTTTGCTGGCTACAATGAGCAGTTCTTC.